Shown below are 13 T cell receptor beta chains from a single sample sequenced in a study of T-cell reconstitution after alpha-beta-depleted transplantation in children. Using unique molecular identifiers, the investigators prepared the TCRbeta library. TCRdb called the PCR reads again in MiXCR, with one record for every CDR3 protein. The sample lists about 980,000 distinct CDR3 sequences, about 31% occurring once. Sample: PBMCs, mostly from graft donor cells, taken 360 days after TCRalphabeta/CD19-depleted stem cell transplant. The source of these receptors is a boy in the first two years of life who had a stem cell transplant for SCID, so the T cells may come from the graft donor.

This clonotype was counted between two and nine times. The chain carries TRBV5-6 and TRBJ2-5; 7 nucleotides line up with TRBD2. This CDR3 has 16 residues. J was trimmed by 1 base and V by 0 bases; bases with no gene match: 6. Looked up from germline, CDR1 is SGHDT and CDR2 is YYEEEE. In DNA form, the CDR3 reads TGTGCCAGCAGCTTGGTCCTAGCGGACCCCCAAGAGACCCAGTACTTC. Amino acid sequence: CASSLVLADPQETQYF.

This clonotype occurred a few times. The J gene is TRBJ2-1, the V gene TRBV5-5, with TRBD2 as a possible D gene (6 bases). The germline V and J ends were trimmed by 1 base and 3 bases, with 14 bases remaining between them. The CDR3 spans 16 residues. The germline gives CDR1 SGHKS, CDR2 YYEKEE (reference sequence). The CDR3 coding sequence is TGTGCCAGCAGCTTGATCCGCGGGGAAGTCTACAATGAGCAGTTCTTC. Protein product: CASSLIRGEVYNEQFF.

V gene TRBV4-1 combines with J gene TRBJ2-2; D tentatively fits TRBD1 or TRBD2 (6 bases each). The CDR3 sequence is 17 residues long. The V end was cut by 2 bases, the J end by 5 bases, with 18 bases between. Germline V CDR1 and CDR2: MGHRA, YSYEKL. The CDR3 nucleotides read TGCGCCAGCAGCCAAAGGGGGGCAGGGCCAGTTACCGGGGAGCTGTTTTTT. Protein product: CASSQRGAGPVTGELFF.

The gene calls are TRBV4-1 and TRBJ2-7, with D tentatively TRBD2 (5 bases). Trimming took 4 bases from V and 6 from J, leaving 13 bases between them. This CDR3 spans 13 amino acids. Germline V gene data show CDR1 as MGHRA and CDR2 as YSYEKL. This CDR3 is CASSPGLGGEQYF. The CDR3 DNA sequence: TGCGCCAGCAGCCCCGGTCTAGGAGGCGAGCAGTACTTC.

This clonotype was picked up a small number of times. The gene calls are TRBV7-3 and TRBJ2-5; D tentatively reads TRBD1 or TRBD2 (6 bases each). The CDR3 totals 15 residues. The V end was cut by 4 bases, the J end by 5 bases, with 17 bases between. Germline V lookup: CDR1 SGHTA, CDR2 FQGTGA. CDR3 residues: CASSYWGAREETQYF. The CDR3 DNA reads as TGTGCCAGCAGCTATTGGGGGGCTAGGGAGGAGACCCAGTACTTC.

This clonotype has only a few counts. V is TRBV29-1 and J is TRBJ2-1; D is unclear. Looked up from germline, CDR1 is SQVTM and CDR2 is ANQGSEA. This CDR3 has 15 residues. V lost 2 bases and J lost 0, with 11 bases in between. The CDR3 nucleotides are TGCAGCGTTGAATTTGGCCGGACCTCCTACAATGAGCAGTTCTTC. Translated: CSVEFGRTSYNEQFF.

The table lists this clonotype with a few counts. This chain uses TRBV12-3 or TRBV12-4 with TRBJ2-5; D might be TRBD2 (7 bases). The CDR3 is made up of 15 amino acids. The germline V and J ends were trimmed by 6 bases and 1 base, with 15 bases remaining between them. CDR3 sequence reads: CASRVGLGGQETQYF. In DNA form, the CDR3 reads TGTGCCAGCAGGGTTGGACTAGGGGGCCAAGAGACCCAGTACTTC.

J is TRBJ2-7 and V is TRBV5-1, with no clear D. The V end was cut by 4 bases, the J end by 2 bases, with 10 bases between. Germline V gene data show CDR1 as SGHRS and CDR2 as YFSETQ. This CDR3 has 13 amino acids. CDR3 sequence: CASSPSGTYEQYF. CDR3 bases: TGCGCCAGCAGCCCCAGTGGGACCTACGAGCAGTACTTC.

The chain carries TRBV5-5 and TRBJ2-2; 9 bases line up with TRBD1. Germline V lookup: CDR1 SGHKS, CDR2 YYEKEE (reference sequence). The CDR3 covers 17 residues. V was pared by 4 bases and J by 3 bases, with 10 bases of the junction left unmatched. For the CDR3, the DNA is TGTGCCAGCAGCCCGGGACAGGGATCATCTCACACCGGGGAGCTGTTTTTT. It encodes CASSPGQGSSHTGELFF.

This clonotype was observed a handful of times. The V call is TRBV6-2 or TRBV6-3, the J call TRBJ2-1; tentatively, D is TRBD2 (6 bases). Trimming left V 5 bases short and J 6 bases short, with 17 bases between. The germline gives CDR1 MNHEY, CDR2 SVGEGT. The CDR3 contains 15 residues. DNA of the CDR3: TGTGCCAGCAGTCCCGGGACTCCCTCACGCAATGAGCAGTTCTTC. Its protein product is CASSPGTPSRNEQFF.

This clonotype occurred many times. This rearrangement joins TRBV15 to TRBJ1-2, with D unclear. V lost 3 bases and J 1 base, leaving 12 bases between the germline ends. Germline CDR1 is LNHNV and CDR2 is YYDKDF (reference sequence). The length of the CDR3 is 15 residues. The CDR3 nucleotides are TGTGCCACCAGCAGTAGTGGGATTAGTAACTATGGCTACACCTTC. Translated: CATSSSGISNYGYTF.

This clonotype turned up a few times. V is TRBV10-3 and J is TRBJ2-3; 10 bases are a match to TRBD2. Germline CDR1 reads ENHRY; CDR2 reads SYGVKD. Trimming took 8 bases from V and 4 from J; bases not matched to a gene: 9. The CDR3 spans 15 residues. The CDR3 protein is CAISGVAGGSDTQYF. The CDR3 coding sequence is TGTGCCATCTCGGGAGTAGCGGGGGGTTCAGATACGCAGTATTTT.

The chain combines TRBV6-2 or TRBV6-3 with TRBJ2-2; no definite D call. Germline CDR1 and CDR2: MNHEY and SVGEGT. The CDR3 consists of 14 residues. V was trimmed by 7 bases and J by 0 bases, leaving 9 bases between them. The CDR3 DNA is TGTGCCAGCACTCGGACGGCGAACACCGGGGAGCTGTTTTTT. Encoded protein: CASTRTANTGELFF.